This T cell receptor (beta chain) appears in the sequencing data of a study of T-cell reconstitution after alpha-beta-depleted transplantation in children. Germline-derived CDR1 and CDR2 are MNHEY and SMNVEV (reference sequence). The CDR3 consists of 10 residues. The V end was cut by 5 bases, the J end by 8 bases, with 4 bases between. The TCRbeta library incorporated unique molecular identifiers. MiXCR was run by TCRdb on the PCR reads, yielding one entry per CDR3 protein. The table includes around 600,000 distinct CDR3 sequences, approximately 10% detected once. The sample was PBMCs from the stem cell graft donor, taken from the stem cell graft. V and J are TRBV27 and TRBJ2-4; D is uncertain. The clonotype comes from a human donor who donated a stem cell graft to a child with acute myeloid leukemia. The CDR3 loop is CASSPYIQYF. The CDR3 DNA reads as TGTGCCAGCAGTCCGTACATTCAGTACTTC.